The 9 T cell receptor beta chains presented below share a single source sample, sequenced in a study of cytomegalovirus exposure and HLA in healthy donors (dated by TCRdb to between 2016 and 2019). Library method: the immunoSEQ multiplex PCR assay. For the multiplex PCR, a mixture combining 60 forward primers for TCR Vbeta segments and 13 reverse primers for TCR Jbeta segments was used. As stored in TCRdb, this immuneACCESS dataset retains in-frame rearrangements with V and J assigned. A fraction of the clones does not appear; measured against another copy, unresolved V genes explain less than half of the discrepancy, and the remainder lacks a known reason. The sample table lists 150,000 to 200,000 clones, roughly 80% of them with a count of one. Roughly 10% of the sample is taken by the ten largest. Sequenced material: PBMCs. The origin of the receptors is a man aged 45 to 65 in good health and CMV-seropositive.

The V gene is TRBV7-3, the J gene TRBJ2-1; TRBD2 agrees at 7 bases. Germline lookup yields CDR1 SGHTA and CDR2 FQGTGA. J lost 5 bases, V lost 2 bases, and 6 bases had no gene match. The CDR3 totals 15 residues. The CDR3 DNA is TGTGCCAGCAGCTTAGGGGGGAGGGTAAACAATGAGCAGTTCTTC. Amino acid sequence: CASSLGGRVNNEQFF.

This clone was seen only a few times. The rearrangement uses TRBV4-3 and TRBJ1-2, with 9 positions matching TRBD1. With V trimmed by 0 bases and J by 3 bases, 2 bases remained unmatched. Germline lookup yields CDR1 LGHNA and CDR2 YSLEER. The CDR3 is 15 residues long. The DNA for the CDR3 is TGCGCCAGCAGCCAAGATAACAGGGGGCACTATGGCTACACCTTC. This encodes CASSQDNRGHYGYTF.

This chain joins TRBV4-1 and TRBJ2-3, with 11 bases lining up with TRBD2. Losses at the gene ends were 6 bases for V and 4 bases for J; bases not matched to a gene: 9. CDR1 is MGHRA, CDR2 YSYEKL, per germline. This CDR3 has 16 amino acids. CDR3 residues: CASRHSGRAEADTQYF. The CDR3 DNA follows: TGCGCCAGCAGGCATAGCGGGAGGGCCGAGGCAGATACGCAGTATTTT.

The chain combines TRBV11-2 with TRBJ2-1; 9 bases are shared with TRBD2. This CDR3 is built from 19 residues. Germline CDR1 reads SGHAT; CDR2 reads FQNNGV. The J segment lost 0 bases and the V segment lost 1 base, leaving 10 bases of the junction unmatched. The CDR3 spells CASSLGIRLAVNSYNEQFF. The CDR3 bases are TGTGCCAGCAGCTTAGGAATCCGACTAGCGGTGAACTCCTACAATGAGCAGTTCTTC.

The chain uses TRBV9 and TRBJ2-2, with TRBD2 identical over 9 bases. In germline, CDR1 is SGDLS, CDR2 YYNGEE. The V and J ends lost 4 bases and 0 bases, in that order; junction bases with no gene match: 4. CDR3 size: 16 residues. CDR3 DNA: TGTGCCAGCAGCCTAGCGGGGACAACGAACACCGGGGAGCTGTTTTTT. Its translation: CASSLAGTTNTGELFF.

This chain connects TRBV10-3 to TRBJ2-7, with 8 bases fitting TRBD1. The CDR3 is 14 residues long. The trim removed 6 bases at V and 4 bases at J, leaving 8 bases unmatched. The germline CDR1 and CDR2 sequences are ENHRY and SYGVKD. This CDR3 is CAIRKGQGIYEQYF. CDR3 bases: TGTGCCATCAGAAAAGGACAGGGAATTTACGAGCAGTACTTC.

The chain carries TRBV7-2 and TRBJ2-3; unclear D gene. The V and J ends lost 1 base and 2 bases respectively, with 7 bases between them. Germline V gene lookup returns CDR1 SGHTA and CDR2 FQGNSA. This CDR3 has 14 amino acids. CDR3 region: CASSLGDSTDTQYF. The CDR3, as DNA: TGTGCCAGCAGCTTAGGAGATTCCACAGATACGCAGTATTTT.

The rearrangement joins TRBV28 to TRBJ2-3; weak D call: TRBD2 (6 bases). This CDR3 comprises 15 residues. V gave up 5 bases and J gave up 3 bases, with 15 bases separating them. CDR1 and CDR2 (germline): MDHEN, SYDVKM. The DNA of the CDR3 is TGTGCCAGCAGTAGGGCAGGGAGGAAGACAGATACGCAGTATTTT. Amino acid sequence: CASSRAGRKTDTQYF. Looking up the rest from reference TRBV28 and TRBJ2-3 gives the full variable domain: DVKVTQSSRYLVKRTGEKVFLECVQDMDHENMFWYRQDPGLGLRLIYFSYDVKMKEKGDIPEGYSVSREKKERFSLILESASTNQTSMYLCASSRAGRKTDTQYFGPGTRLTVL.

CDR3 loop: CARDSREYSYEQYF. The CDR3 DNA reads TGTGCCAGGGACTCCCGGGAGTACTCCTACGAGCAGTACTTC. This chain uses TRBV19 with TRBJ2-5; D might be TRBD2 (6 bases). The DNA end is a closer match to TRBJ2-7, so the J assignment may be wrong. Germline values: CDR1 LNHDA, CDR2 SQIVND (reference sequence). This CDR3 is 14 amino acids long.